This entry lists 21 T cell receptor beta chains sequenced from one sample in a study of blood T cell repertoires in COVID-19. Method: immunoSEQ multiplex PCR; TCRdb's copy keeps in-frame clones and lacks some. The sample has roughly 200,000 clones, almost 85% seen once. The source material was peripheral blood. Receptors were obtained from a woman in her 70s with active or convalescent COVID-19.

Here the CDR3 reads CASSPRIAGFEGQYF. CDR3 nucleotides: TGTGCCAGCAGCCCCCGGATAGCGGGGTTTGAAGGGCAGTACTTC. This chain joins TRBV4-2 and TRBJ2-7; 8 positions agree with TRBD2. This CDR3 spans 15 amino acids. The germline CDR1 and CDR2 sequences are LGHNA and YNFKEQ. V dropped 4 bases and J dropped 9; count of bases not matched to a gene: 14.

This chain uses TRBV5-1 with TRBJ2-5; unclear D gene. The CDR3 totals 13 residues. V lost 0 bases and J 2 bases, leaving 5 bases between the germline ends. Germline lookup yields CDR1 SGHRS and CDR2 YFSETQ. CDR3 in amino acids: CASSLGLQETQYF. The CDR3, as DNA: TGCGCCAGCAGCTTGGGGCTTCAAGAGACCCAGTACTTC.

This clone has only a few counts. The DNA for the CDR3 is TGTGCCAGCAGTTTAATCGGGAGCGGGACGAACACCGGGGAGCTGTTTTTT. This encodes CASSLIGSGTNTGELFF. This chain connects TRBV28 to TRBJ2-2; 7 nucleotides match TRBD2. Germline lookup yields CDR1 MDHEN and CDR2 SYDVKM. This CDR3 has 17 residues. V gave up 2 bases and J gave up 0 bases; unmatched junction bases: 6.

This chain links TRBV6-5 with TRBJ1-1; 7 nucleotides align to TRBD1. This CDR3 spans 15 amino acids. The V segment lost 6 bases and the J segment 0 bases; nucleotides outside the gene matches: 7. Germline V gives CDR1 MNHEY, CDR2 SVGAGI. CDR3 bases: TGTGCCAGCAGAGGCCCCGGGACAGTGAACACTGAAGCTTTCTTT. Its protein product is CASRGPGTVNTEAFF.

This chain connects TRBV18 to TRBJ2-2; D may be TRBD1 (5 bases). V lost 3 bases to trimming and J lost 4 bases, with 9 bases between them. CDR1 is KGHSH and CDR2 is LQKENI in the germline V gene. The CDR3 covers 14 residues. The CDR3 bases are TGTGCCAGCTCACCTAATCAGGGCACCGGGGAGCTGTTTTTT. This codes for CASSPNQGTGELFF.

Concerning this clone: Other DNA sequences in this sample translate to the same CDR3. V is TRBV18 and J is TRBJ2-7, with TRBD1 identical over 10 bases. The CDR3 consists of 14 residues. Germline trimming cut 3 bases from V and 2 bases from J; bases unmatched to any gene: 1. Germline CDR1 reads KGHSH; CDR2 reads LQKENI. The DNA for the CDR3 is TGTGCCAGCTCACCCGGACAGGGGGCCTACGAGCAGTACTTC. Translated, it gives CASSPGQGAYEQYF.

In DNA form, the CDR3 reads TGTGCCAGCGGACCTCGGGCGGGCTACAATGAGCAGTTCTTC. It codes for CASGPRAGYNEQFF. The rearrangement links TRBV7-9 to TRBJ2-1; tentative D call: TRBD2 (5 bases). V was clipped by 8 bases and J by 3 bases, with 14 bases between them. CDR1 and CDR2 (germline): SEHNR, FQNEAQ (reference sequence). This CDR3 spans 14 amino acids.

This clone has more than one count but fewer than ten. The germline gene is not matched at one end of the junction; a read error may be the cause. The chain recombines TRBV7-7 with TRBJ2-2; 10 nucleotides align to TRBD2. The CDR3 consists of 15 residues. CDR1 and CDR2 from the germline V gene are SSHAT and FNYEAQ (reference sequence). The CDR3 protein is CASSLQREGTGELFF. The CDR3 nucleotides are TGTGCTAGCAGCCTCCAGCGGGAGGGTACCGGGGAGCTGTTTTTT. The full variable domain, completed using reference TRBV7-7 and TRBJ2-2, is GAGVSQSPRYKVTKRGQDVTLRCDPISSHATLYWYQQALGQGPEFLTYFNYEAQPDKSGLPSDRFSAERPEGSISTLTIQRTEQRDSAMYRCASSLQREGTGELFFGEGSRLTVL.

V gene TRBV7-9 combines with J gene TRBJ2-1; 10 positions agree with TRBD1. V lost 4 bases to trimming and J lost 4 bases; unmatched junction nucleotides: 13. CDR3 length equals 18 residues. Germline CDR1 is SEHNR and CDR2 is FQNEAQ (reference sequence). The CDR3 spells CASSSTGGAGTGYNEQFF. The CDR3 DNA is TGTGCCAGCAGCTCGACAGGGGGCGCGGGGACGGGTTACAATGAGCAGTTCTTC. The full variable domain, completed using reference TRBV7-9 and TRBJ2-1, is DTGVSQNPRHKITKRGQNVTFRCDPISEHNRLYWYRQTLGQGPEFLTYFQNEAQLEKSRLLSDRFSAERPKGSFSTLEIQRTEQGDSAMYLCASSSTGGAGTGYNEQFFGPGTRLTVL.

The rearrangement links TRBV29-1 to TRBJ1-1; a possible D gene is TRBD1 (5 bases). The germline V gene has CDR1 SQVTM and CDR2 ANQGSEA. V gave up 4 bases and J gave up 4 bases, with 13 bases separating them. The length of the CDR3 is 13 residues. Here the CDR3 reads CSVAATGGTEAFF. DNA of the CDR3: TGCAGCGTTGCGGCTACGGGGGGCACTGAAGCTTTCTTT.

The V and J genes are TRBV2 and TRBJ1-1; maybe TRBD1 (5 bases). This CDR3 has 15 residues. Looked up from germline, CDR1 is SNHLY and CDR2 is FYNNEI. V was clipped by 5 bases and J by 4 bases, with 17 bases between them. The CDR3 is CASSTERGTATEAFF. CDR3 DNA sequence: TGTGCCAGCAGTACAGAACGGGGGACCGCCACTGAAGCTTTCTTT. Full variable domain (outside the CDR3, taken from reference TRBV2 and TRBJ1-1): EPEVTQTPSHQVTQMGQEVILRCVPISNHLYFYWYRQILGQKVEFLVSFYNNEISEKSEIFDDQFSVERPDGSNFTLKIRSTKLEDSAMYFCASSTERGTATEAFFGQGTRLTVV.

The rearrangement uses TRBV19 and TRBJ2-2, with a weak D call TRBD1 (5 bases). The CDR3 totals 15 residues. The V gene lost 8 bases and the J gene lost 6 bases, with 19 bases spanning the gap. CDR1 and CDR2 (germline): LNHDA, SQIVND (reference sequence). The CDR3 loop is CASDIGRVGSGELFF. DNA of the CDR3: TGTGCCAGTGATATAGGCAGGGTAGGGTCCGGGGAGCTGTTTTTT.

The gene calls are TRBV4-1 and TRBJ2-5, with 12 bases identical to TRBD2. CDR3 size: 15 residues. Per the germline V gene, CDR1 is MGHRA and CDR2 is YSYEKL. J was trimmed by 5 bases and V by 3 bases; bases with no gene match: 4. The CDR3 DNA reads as TGCGCCAGCAGCCAGTCTAGCGGGAGGGGGGAGACCCAGTACTTC. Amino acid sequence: CASSQSSGRGETQYF.

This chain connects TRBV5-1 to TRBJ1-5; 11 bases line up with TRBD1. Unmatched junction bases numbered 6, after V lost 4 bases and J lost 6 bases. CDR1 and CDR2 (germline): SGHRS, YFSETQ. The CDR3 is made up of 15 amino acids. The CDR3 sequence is CASSTGTGGLQPQHF. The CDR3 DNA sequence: TGCGCCAGCAGCACCGGGACAGGGGGACTTCAGCCCCAGCATTTT.

The CDR3 protein is CASSPKRGGAYEQYF. CDR3 nucleotide sequence: TGTGCCAGCTCACCCAAGCGCGGGGGAGCCTACGAGCAGTACTTC. This chain uses TRBV18 with TRBJ2-7, with 7 bases identical to TRBD2. The V segment lost 3 bases and the J segment 2 bases; nucleotides outside the gene matches: 7. This CDR3 contains 15 residues. Germline V gene data show CDR1 as KGHSH and CDR2 as LQKENI.

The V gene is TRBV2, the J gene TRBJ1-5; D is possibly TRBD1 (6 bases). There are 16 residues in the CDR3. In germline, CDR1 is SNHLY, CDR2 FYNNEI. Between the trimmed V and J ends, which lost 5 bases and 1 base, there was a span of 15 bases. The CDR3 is CASSKQGGGSNQPQHF. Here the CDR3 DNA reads TGTGCCAGCAGTAAACAGGGCGGTGGGAGCAATCAGCCCCAGCATTTT.

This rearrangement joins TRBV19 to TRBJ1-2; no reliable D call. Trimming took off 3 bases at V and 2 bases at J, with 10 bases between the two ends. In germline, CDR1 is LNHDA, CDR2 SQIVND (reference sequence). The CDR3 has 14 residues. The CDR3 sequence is CASSIGRSNYGYTF. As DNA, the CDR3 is TGTGCCAGTAGTATTGGCAGATCCAACTATGGCTACACCTTC. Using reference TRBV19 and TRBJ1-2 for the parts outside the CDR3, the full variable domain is DGGITQSPKYLFRKEGQNVTLSCEQNLNHDAMYWYRQDPGQGLRLIYYSQIVNDFQKGDIAEGYSVSREKKESFPLTVTSAQKNPTAFYLCASSIGRSNYGYTFGSGTRLTVV.

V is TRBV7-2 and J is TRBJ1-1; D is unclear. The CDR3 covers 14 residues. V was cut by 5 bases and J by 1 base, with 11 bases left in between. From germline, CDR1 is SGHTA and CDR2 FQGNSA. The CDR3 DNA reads TGTGCCAGCAGCCGCTACCGGGAGAACACTGAAGCTTTCTTT. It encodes CASSRYRENTEAFF.

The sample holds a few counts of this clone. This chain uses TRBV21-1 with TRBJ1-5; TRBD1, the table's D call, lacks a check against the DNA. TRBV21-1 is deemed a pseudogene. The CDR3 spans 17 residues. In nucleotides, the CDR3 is TGTGCCAGCAGCAAAGGCGGGACAGGACATAGCAATCAGCCCCAGCATTTT. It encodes CASSKGGTGHSNQPQHF.

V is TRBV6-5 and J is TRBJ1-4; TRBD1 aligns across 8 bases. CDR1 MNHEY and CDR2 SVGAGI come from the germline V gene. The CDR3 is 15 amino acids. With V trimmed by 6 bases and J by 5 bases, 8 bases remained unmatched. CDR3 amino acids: CASRPGQAHNEKLFF. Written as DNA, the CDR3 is TGTGCCAGCAGACCGGGACAGGCCCACAATGAAAAACTGTTTTTT.

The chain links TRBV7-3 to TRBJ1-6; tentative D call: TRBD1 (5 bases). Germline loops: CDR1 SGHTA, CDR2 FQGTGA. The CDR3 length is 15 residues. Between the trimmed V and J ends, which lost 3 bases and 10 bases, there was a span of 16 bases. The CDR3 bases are TGTGCCAGCAGCTTTTCGGGCCCAGGGATGTCACCCCTCCACTTT. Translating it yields CASSFSGPGMSPLHF.